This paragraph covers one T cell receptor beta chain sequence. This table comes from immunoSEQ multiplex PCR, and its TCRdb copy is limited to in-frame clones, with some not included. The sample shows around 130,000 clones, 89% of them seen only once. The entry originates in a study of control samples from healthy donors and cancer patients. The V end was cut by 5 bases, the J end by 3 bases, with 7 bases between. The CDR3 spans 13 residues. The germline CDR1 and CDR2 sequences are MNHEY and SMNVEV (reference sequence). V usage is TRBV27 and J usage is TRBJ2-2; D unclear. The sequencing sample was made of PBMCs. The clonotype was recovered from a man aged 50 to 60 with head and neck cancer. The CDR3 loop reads CASSRSYTGELFF. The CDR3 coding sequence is TGTGCCAGCAGTCGATCGTACACCGGGGAGCTGTTTTTT.